This T cell receptor (beta chain) comes out of a study of T cell responses to AZD1222 COVID-19 vaccine. Data came from immunoSEQ multiplex PCR; TCRdb stores just in-frame clones and leaves some out. Among some 130,000 clones listed, 70% to 90% were seen once. V was clipped by 2 bases and J by 2 bases; unmatched bases: 8. This CDR3 comprises 16 residues. Looked up from germline, CDR1 is SQVTM and CDR2 is ANQGSEA. Notes on this clone: Its target is not known.

Study-wide points: Unmutated variant regions are reportedly the target of nearly half of TCRs that are spike-specific. The donor group comprised mostly white British people and more females; the analysis possibly underestimated clonal diversity. Baseline seropositives among AZD1222 recipients totaled only five or six. Spike-specific TCR breadth and depth grew following two AZD1222 doses.

The clonotype comes from an adult who received the MenACWY meningococcal vaccine as a control. The sequenced sample was peripheral blood, obtained 28 days after the second dose of the MenACWY control vaccine. The chain joins TRBV29-1 to TRBJ2-3; 9 positions agree with TRBD1. CDR3 coding DNA: TGCAGCGTTGAAACCAGACAGGGGGTTTCCACAGATACGCAGTATTTT. This encodes CSVETRQGVSTDTQYF.